A selection of T cell receptor beta chains follows, all from one sample in a study of molecular identifiers for immune sequencing clone quantification. TCRdb fed the PCR reads into MiXCR, producing one record per CDR3 protein. Of about 640,000 distinct CDR3 sequences in the sample, 15% to 20% are singletons; the top ten hold 0.75% to 0.95%. Sequenced material: naive CD8+ T cells from blood, with Jurkat cell RNA spiked in. The receptors were gathered from a human donor in good health. Some libraries in this study had Jurkat cell RNA spiked in. CDR3s include the opening cysteine and the closing phenylalanine or tryptophan. The D gene is left open where the match is weak. The size field is filled for only some rows; it gives once, few, many or a size class.

TRBV27	TRBJ1-1	many	TRBD1	18	CASRPGTGDYPRNTEAFF	TGTGCCAGCCGGCCGGGGACAGGGGATTATCCTAGGAACACTGAAGCTTTCTTT
TRBV4-3	TRBJ2-7	many	TRBD1	14	CASSQDRSSYEQYF	TGCGCCAGCAGCCAGGACAGGAGCTCCTACGAGCAGTACTTC
TRBV21-1	TRBJ2-4	many	NA	16	CASSTGRRLAKNIQYF	TGTGCCAGCAGCACGGGACGGCGACTAGCCAAAAACATTCAGTACTTC
TRBV11-2	TRBJ1-3	few	NA	17	CASSVGQPSTSGNTIYF	TGTGCCAGCAGCGTAGGACAGCCAAGTACTTCTGGAAACACCATATATTTT
TRBV10-3	TRBJ2-7	few	NA	16	CAISESGRDTAYEQYF	TGTGCCATCAGTGAGTCGGGCCGGGACACAGCCTACGAGCAGTACTTC
TRBV5-1	TRBJ2-7	many	NA	13	CASSRDFSYEQYF	TGCGCCAGCAGCCGGGACTTCTCCTACGAGCAGTACTTC
TRBV20-1	TRBJ1-2	many	NA	15	CSEVRTQPPYDGYTF	TGCAGTGAAGTCCGGACACAACCCCCCTATGATGGCTACACCTTC
TRBV7-9	TRBJ2-3	NA	NA	14	CASSSTLGADTQYF	TGTGCCAGCAGCTCCACCCTAGGGGCAGATACGCAGTATTTT
TRBV28	TRBJ1-4	many	NA	15	CASSPGQFFNEKLFF	TGTGCCAGCAGTCCCGGACAGTTTTTTAATGAAAAACTGTTTTTT
TRBV20-1	TRBJ2-7	NA	NA	12	CSADRGHQEQYF	TGCAGTGCCGACCGGGGCCATCAAGAGCAGTACTTC
TRBV5-5	TRBJ2-7	once	NA	14	CASSLDRMNYGQCF	TGTGCCAGCAGCTTGGACCGTATGAACTACGGGCAGTGCTTC
TRBV27	TRBJ2-7	many	TRBD2	14	CASSLLAGPAEQYF	TGTGCCAGCAGTTTATTAGCGGGACCGGCCGAGCAGTACTTC
TRBV12-3/TRBV12-4	TRBJ1-2	NA	NA	13	CASSFGRGNGYTF	TGTGCCAGCAGTTTTGGAAGGGGGAATGGCTACACCTTC
TRBV12-3/TRBV12-4	TRBJ1-2	NA	NA	20	CASSLEVGGRVISLNYGYTF	TGTGCCAGCAGTTTAGAGGTCGGGGGCAGGGTAATTTCCTTGAACTATGGCTACACCTTC
TRBV7-8	TRBJ2-5	NA	TRBD1	16	CASSPVSGTGYRTQYF	TGTGCCAGCAGCCCGGTCTCGGGGACAGGGTACAGGACCCAGTACTTC